Here is one T cell receptor (beta chain) with its context. Its antigen is not identified. Using immunoSEQ multiplex PCR, the repertoire was profiled, and TCRdb retains in-frame clones only, with some absent. The sample records 35,000 to 50,000 clones, 80% to 95% being singletons. The source of the sample is a study of lymphopenia after photon versus proton radiotherapy. The study, taken as a whole, reports: Post-nadir diversity loss with photons came from oligoclonal expansion, particularly CD8+ Temra cells.

The CDR3 runs 15 residues. Here the sequenced sample was peripheral blood, taken from a patient treated with photon-based radiotherapy. This chain uses TRBV21-1 with TRBJ2-7. TRBV21-1 is designated a pseudogene. This TCR derives from a man aged 55 to 69 with cholangiocarcinoma. CDR3 sequence reads: CASSKALTLYYEQYF. CDR3 nucleotides: TGTGCCAGCAGCAAAGCACTGACACTATACTACGAGCAGTACTTC.